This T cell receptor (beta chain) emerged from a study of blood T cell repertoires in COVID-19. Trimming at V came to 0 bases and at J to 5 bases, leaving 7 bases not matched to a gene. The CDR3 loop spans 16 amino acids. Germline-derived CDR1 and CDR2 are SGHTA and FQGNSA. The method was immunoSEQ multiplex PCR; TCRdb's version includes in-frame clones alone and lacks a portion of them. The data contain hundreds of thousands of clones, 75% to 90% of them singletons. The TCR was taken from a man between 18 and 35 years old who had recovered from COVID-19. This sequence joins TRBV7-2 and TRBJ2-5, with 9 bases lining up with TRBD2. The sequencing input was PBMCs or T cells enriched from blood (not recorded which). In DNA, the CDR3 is TGTGCCAGCAGCTTAGCTTTAGCGGGAGAGGGTGAGACCCAGTACTTC. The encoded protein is CASSLALAGEGETQYF.